The subject of this entry is one T cell receptor (beta chain). As yet, its antigen is unknown. The length of the CDR3 is 16 residues. The germline V gene has CDR1 MNHNS and CDR2 SASEGT. Trimming took 0 bases from V and 5 from J, leaving 16 bases between them. No infections or other immune events were documented during collection. Using immunoSEQ multiplex PCR, the repertoire was profiled, and TCRdb retains in-frame clones only, with some absent. Among over 100,000 clones listed, roughly 90% were seen once. These data originate in a study of identifying expanded T cells in peripheral blood. Points from the study as a whole: Clone count variance between approximately two-week samples rose with total template count. Over about two and four weeks, about 16 and 20 clones changed, versus around 1.3 between replicates.

This receptor was identified in a person between 18 and 75 years old in good health. This chain joins TRBV6-1 and TRBJ1-1; TRBD1 is a possible D gene (5 bases). The sequenced sample consisted of blood. CDR3 sequence reads: CASSEASGQGGTEAFF. CDR3 bases: TGTGCCAGCAGTGAAGCAAGCGGGCAGGGAGGGACTGAAGCTTTCTTT.